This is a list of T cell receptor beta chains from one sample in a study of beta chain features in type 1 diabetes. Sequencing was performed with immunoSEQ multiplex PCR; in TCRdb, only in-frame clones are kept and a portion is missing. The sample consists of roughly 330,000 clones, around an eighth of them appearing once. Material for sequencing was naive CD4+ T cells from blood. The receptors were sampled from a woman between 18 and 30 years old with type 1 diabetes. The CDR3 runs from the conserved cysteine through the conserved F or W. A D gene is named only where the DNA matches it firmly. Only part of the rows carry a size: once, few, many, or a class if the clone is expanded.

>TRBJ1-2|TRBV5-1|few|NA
CASSPGAGYGYTF
TGCGCCAGCAGCCCGGGAGCTGGTTATGGCTACACCTTC
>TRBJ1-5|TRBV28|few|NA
CASSQPSAGNQPQHF
TGTGCCAGCAGTCAACCCTCCGCGGGCAATCAGCCCCAGCATTTT
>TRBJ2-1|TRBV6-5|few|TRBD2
CASRRGGHEQFF
TGTGCCAGCAGACGGGGGGGCCACGAGCAGTTCTTC
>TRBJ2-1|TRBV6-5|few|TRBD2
CASSQPGLVRNEQFF
TGTGCCAGCAGCCAACCGGGACTAGTGAGGAATGAGCAGTTCTTC
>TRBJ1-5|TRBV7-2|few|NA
CASSLAAVNQPQHF
TGTGCCAGCAGCTTAGCGGCGGTAAATCAGCCCCAGCATTTT
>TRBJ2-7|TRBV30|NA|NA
CAWNRQAEQYF
TGTGCCTGGAATCGGCAGGCCGAGCAGTACTTC
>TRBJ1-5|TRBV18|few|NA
CASSPSPQLGPQHF
TGTGCCAGCTCACCAAGCCCACAGTTAGGACCCCAGCATTTT
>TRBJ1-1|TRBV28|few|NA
CASSPLNTEAFF
TGTGCCAGCAGTCCATTGAACACTGAAGCTTTCTTT
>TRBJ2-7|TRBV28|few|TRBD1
CASTLQGAYEQYF
TGTGCCAGCACTTTACAGGGGGCCTACGAGCAGTACTTC
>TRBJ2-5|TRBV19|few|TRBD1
CASAGTGRQTQYF
TGTGCCAGCGCGGGGACAGGTCGGCAGACCCAGTACTTC
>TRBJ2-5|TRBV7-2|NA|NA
CASSLVTSQTQYF
TGTGCCAGCAGCTTAGTCACTAGCCAGACCCAGTACTTC
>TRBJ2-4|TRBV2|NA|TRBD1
CASSGQGADIQYF
TGTGCCAGCAGTGGACAGGGGGCAGACATTCAGTACTTC
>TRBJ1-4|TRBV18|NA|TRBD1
CASSPGTGGTNEKLFF
TGTGCCAGCTCACCTGGGACAGGTGGTACTAATGAAAAACTGTTTTTT